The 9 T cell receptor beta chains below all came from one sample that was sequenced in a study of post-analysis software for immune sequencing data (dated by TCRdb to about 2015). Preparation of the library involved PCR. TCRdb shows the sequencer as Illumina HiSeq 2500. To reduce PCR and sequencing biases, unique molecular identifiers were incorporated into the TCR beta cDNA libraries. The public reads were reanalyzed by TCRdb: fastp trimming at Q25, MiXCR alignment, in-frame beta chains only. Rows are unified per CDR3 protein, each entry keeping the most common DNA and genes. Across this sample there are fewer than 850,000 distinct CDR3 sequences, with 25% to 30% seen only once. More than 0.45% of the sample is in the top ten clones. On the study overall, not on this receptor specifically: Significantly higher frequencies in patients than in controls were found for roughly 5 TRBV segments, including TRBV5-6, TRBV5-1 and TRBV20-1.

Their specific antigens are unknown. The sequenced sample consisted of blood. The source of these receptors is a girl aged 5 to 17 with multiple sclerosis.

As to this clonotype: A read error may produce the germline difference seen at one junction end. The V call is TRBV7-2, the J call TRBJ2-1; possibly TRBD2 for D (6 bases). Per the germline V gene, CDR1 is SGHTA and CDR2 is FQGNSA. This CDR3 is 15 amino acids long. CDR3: CASTLSDTRRDEQFF. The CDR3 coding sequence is TGTGCCAGCACCTTATCGGACACCCGGAGGGATGAGCAGTTCTTC.

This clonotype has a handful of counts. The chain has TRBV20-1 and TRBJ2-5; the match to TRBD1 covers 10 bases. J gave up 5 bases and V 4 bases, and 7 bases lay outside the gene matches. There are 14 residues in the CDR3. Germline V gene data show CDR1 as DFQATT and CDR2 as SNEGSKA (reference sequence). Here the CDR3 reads CSATRQGAYETQYF. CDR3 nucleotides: TGCAGTGCTACGCGACAGGGGGCTTACGAGACCCAGTACTTC.

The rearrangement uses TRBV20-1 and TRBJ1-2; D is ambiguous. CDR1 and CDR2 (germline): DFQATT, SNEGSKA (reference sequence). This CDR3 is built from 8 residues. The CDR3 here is CLPGGYTF. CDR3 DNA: TGCCTACCCGGCGGCTACACCTTC.

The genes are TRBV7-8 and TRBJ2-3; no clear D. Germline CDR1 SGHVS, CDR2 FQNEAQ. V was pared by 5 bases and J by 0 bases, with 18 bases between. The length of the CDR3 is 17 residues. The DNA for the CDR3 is TGTGCCAGCAGCCAGCACAGTGGAACGATTAGCACAGATACGCAGTATTTT. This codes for CASSQHSGTISTDTQYF.

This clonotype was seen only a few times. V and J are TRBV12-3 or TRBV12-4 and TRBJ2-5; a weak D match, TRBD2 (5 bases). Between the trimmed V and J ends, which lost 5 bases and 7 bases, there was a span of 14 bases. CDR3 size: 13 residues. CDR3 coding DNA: TGTGCCAGCAGTCTGTCGGCCGGGGTGACCCAGTACTTC. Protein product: CASSLSAGVTQYF.

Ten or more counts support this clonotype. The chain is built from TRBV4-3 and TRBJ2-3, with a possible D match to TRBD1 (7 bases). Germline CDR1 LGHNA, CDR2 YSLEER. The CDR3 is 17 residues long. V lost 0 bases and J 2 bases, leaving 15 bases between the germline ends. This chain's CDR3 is CASSQEGGGIYTDTQYF. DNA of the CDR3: TGCGCCAGCAGCCAAGAAGGGGGCGGGATATACACAGATACGCAGTATTTT.

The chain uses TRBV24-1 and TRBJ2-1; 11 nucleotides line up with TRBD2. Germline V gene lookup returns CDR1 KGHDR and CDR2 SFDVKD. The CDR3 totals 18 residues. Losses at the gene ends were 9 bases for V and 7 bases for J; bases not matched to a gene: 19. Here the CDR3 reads CATERASGRMGPGNEQFF. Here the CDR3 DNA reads TGTGCCACCGAGAGGGCTAGCGGGAGGATGGGGCCAGGGAATGAGCAGTTCTTC.

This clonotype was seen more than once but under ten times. The CDR3 is CASSRRGFDEKLFF. The CDR3 nucleotides are TGTGCCAGCAGCCGGAGGGGGTTTGATGAAAAACTGTTTTTT. The chain employs TRBV12-3 or TRBV12-4 and TRBJ1-4, with D tentatively TRBD1 (6 bases). This CDR3 region has 14 residues. Trimming took off 6 bases at V and 6 bases at J, with 14 bases between the two ends.

CDR3 nucleotide sequence: TGCAGTGCGCAGACCCCCGGGGGTGGAGGAGAAGCTTTCTTT. Protein: CSAQTPGGGGEAFF. The chain employs TRBV20-1 and TRBJ1-1; the D gene is possibly TRBD1 (5 bases). CDR3 length: 14 amino acids. Germline CDR1 DFQATT, CDR2 SNEGSKA (reference sequence). V was cut by 6 bases and J by 8 bases, with 22 bases left in between.